This T cell receptor beta chain was profiled in a study of blood T cell repertoires in COVID-19 (TCRdb year 2020). For the wider study: Samples from collaborators originated in the United States, Italy and Spain and spanned both the acute and convalescent phases of COVID-19. Samples came from the ongoing ImmuneRACE study (first 160 participants) plus 1,254 subjects from 6 global collaborators. The prospective study material was composed of cDNA or gDNA derived from T cells, B-cell-depleted T cells, or PBMCs. Where available, HLA class I and class II types were taken from metadata supplied by the sample provider and were not determined by assay-based typing. The repertoires were made available in a free public database intended to serve as a resource for research on the immune response to SARS-CoV-2. Nearly every sample came with metadata listing a de-identified subject ID, COVID-19 status, age in years and sex. Subjects who had been exposed to COVID-19, were actively infected with it, or had recovered from it provided the deeply sampled blood TCRbeta repertoires that made up the dataset. Summary of the overall study and its limitations: Clinical and demographic metadata were provided uncurated, with the amount varying by source and participant.

The germline V and J ends show losses of 1 base and 4 bases respectively, and no gene match explains 6 bases of the junction. The CDR3 covers 15 residues, taking in both the cysteine and the phenylalanine. The CDR3 DNA has 45 bases and is translated from base 1. From a lookup of the germline V gene, CDR1 and CDR2 are SGHTA and FQGTGA. Collaborating institutions collected whole blood in K2EDTA tubes following their own protocols. For TCRbeta analysis, collaborators shipped samples as frozen whole blood, isolated PBMCs, or DNA extracted from either of those sample types. The immunoSEQ Assay, a bias-controlled multiplex PCR, was used to amplify TCRbeta CDR3 regions from genomic DNA. On the authors' methods: Within the assay, amplification of reference gene primers was used to estimate how many nucleated cells each sample contained. To quantify the absolute abundance of each unique TCRbeta CDR3 rearrangement, sequence reads were collapsed and filtered. For each sample, productive Simpson clonality was calculated as the square root of Simpson's diversity index across productive rearrangements. What TCRdb holds here is the immuneACCESS table cut down to in-frame rearrangements. Part of the clones is not present; checked against another copy, under half of the missing clones reflect an unresolved V gene, and the others are unexplained. V and J calls and clone size are given by that table; D and trimming were obtained from the DNA. Across this sample there are about 210,000 clones, with 70% to 90% seen only once. The leading ten clones occupy approximately 8% of the sample.

Remarks on this clone: Its antigen is unknown. No base qualities exist here, and no much larger clone lies one base off it.

This receptor chain uses TRBV7-3 and TRBJ2-5, with 7 bases in between that match TRBD1. What was sequenced was peripheral blood. The sequence was collected from a woman between 50 and 59 years old with active or convalescent COVID-19. Here the CDR3 is given as CASSLRQGSGETQYF. At the DNA level, the sequence is TGTGCCAGCAGCTTAAGACAGGGAAGTGGAGAGACCCAGTACTTC.